The entry that follows covers one T cell receptor (beta chain) sequence. The data are from a study of T cell changes during pregnancy in multiple sclerosis. Only in-frame clones appear in the TCRdb table, and some are missing; sequencing was by immunoSEQ multiplex PCR. The repertoire holds about 44,000 clones, with roughly 92% as singletons. This TCR derives from a female donor with multiple sclerosis, enrolled in a pregnancy study. The sample here was CD4+ T cells from peripheral blood mononuclear cells, taken in the first trimester of pregnancy.

Written as DNA, the CDR3 is TGCGCCAGCAGCTTGACTAGCGGGATAAACGAGCAGTACTTC. It is translated as CASSLTSGINEQYF. The V gene is TRBV5-1, the J gene TRBJ2-7, with TRBD2 matching over 10 bases. With V trimmed by 1 base and J by 5 bases, 3 bases remained unmatched. The CDR3 consists of 14 residues. Looked up from germline, CDR1 is SGHRS and CDR2 is YFSETQ.